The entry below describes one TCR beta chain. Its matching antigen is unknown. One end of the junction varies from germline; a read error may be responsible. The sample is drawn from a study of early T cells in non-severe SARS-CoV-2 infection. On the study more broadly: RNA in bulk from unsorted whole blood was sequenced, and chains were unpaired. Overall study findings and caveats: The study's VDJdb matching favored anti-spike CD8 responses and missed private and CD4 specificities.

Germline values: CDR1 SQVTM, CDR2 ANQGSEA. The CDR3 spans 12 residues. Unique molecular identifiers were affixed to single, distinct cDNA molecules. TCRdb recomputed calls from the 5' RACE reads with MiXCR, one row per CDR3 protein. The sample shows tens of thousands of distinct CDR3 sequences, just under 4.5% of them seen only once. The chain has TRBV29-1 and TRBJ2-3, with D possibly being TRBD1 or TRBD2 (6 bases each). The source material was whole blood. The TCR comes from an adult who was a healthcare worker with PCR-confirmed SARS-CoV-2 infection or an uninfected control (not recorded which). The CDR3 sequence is CGVDGGGDRQYF. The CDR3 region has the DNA TGCGGCGTTGATGGAGGGGGAGATAGGCAGTATTTT.